This section outlines one TCR beta chain sequence together with its context. The sample originates from a study of blood T cell repertoires in COVID-19. In the study overall: Acute and convalescent COVID-19 samples came from the United States, Italy and Spain. T cells, B-cell-depleted T cells, or PBMCs provided the cDNA or gDNA that served as material.

The V gene end was trimmed by 6 bases and the J gene end by 5 bases; junction bases not matched to a gene: 6. Looked up from germline, CDR1 is MNHEY and CDR2 is SVGEGT. This CDR3 has 14 amino acids. In the study's own analysis: The authors estimated nucleated cell counts from reference gene primer amplification. Generated by immunoSEQ multiplex PCR, the TCRdb table keeps only in-frame clones and is missing some. For V, J and clone size, that table is used; D and trimming come from the DNA. The sample shows around 61,000 clones, about 81% of them seen only once. The rearrangement joins TRBV6-2 or TRBV6-3 to TRBJ2-5, with 10 bases matching TRBD2. This TCR derives from an elderly man with acute or convalescent COVID-19. The sequenced material came from peripheral blood. Here the CDR3 DNA reads TGTGCCAGCAGCCGGCGAGCGGGAGGGGAGACCCAGTACTTC. Its translation is CASSRRAGGETQYF.